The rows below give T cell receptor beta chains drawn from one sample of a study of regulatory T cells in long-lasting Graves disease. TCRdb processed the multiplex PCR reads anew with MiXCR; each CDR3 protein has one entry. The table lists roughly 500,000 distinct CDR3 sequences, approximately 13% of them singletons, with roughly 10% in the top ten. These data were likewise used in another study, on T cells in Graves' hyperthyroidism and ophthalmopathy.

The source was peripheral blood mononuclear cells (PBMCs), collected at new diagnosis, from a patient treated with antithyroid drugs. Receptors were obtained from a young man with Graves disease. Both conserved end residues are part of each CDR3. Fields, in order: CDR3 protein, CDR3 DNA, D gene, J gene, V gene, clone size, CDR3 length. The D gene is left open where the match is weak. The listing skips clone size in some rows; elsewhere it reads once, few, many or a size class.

CDR3aa: CASSLFGRDNEQYF; CDR3nt: TGTGCCAGCAGTTTATTTGGCAGGGACAACGAGCAGTACTTC; d_gene: .; j_gene: TRBJ2-7; v_gene: TRBV12-3/TRBV12-4; abundance: many; len: 14
CDR3aa: CASSSLGLGGNTIYF; CDR3nt: TGTGCCAGCAGCTCCCTGGGACTTGGCGGAAACACCATATATTTT; d_gene: .; j_gene: TRBJ1-3; v_gene: TRBV7-2; abundance: .; len: 15
CDR3aa: CASSVRTSGFNEQFF; CDR3nt: TGTGCCAGCAGCGTACGGACTAGCGGATTCAATGAGCAGTTCTTC; d_gene: TRBD2; j_gene: TRBJ2-1; v_gene: TRBV9; abundance: few; len: 15
CDR3aa: CASGRDRGDRNTEAFF; CDR3nt: TGTGCCAGCGGCCGGGACAGGGGCGATCGGAACACTGAAGCTTTCTTT; d_gene: TRBD1; j_gene: TRBJ1-1; v_gene: TRBV2; abundance: many; len: 16
CDR3aa: CATSDSGLAGGGEQFF; CDR3nt: TGTGCCACCAGTGATTCGGGACTAGCGGGAGGCGGTGAGCAGTTCTTC; d_gene: TRBD2; j_gene: TRBJ2-1; v_gene: TRBV24-1; abundance: many; len: 16
CDR3aa: CASSTNSVNTIYF; CDR3nt: TGTGCCAGCAGCACTAACTCTGTAAACACCATATATTTT; d_gene: .; j_gene: TRBJ1-3; v_gene: TRBV6-1; abundance: many; len: 13
CDR3aa: CASTLWADTQYF; CDR3nt: TGTGCCAGCACCTTATGGGCGGATACGCAGTATTTT; d_gene: .; j_gene: TRBJ2-3; v_gene: TRBV7-2; abundance: many; len: 12
CDR3aa: CAWSKGFPEAFF; CDR3nt: TGTGCCTGGAGTAAGGGTTTCCCAGAAGCTTTCTTT; d_gene: .; j_gene: TRBJ1-1; v_gene: TRBV30; abundance: many; len: 12
CDR3aa: CASRTSGIYEQYF; CDR3nt: TGTGCCAGCAGAACTAGCGGGATTTACGAGCAGTACTTC; d_gene: TRBD2; j_gene: TRBJ2-7; v_gene: TRBV2; abundance: many; len: 13
CDR3aa: CASSLGLGNTIYF; CDR3nt: TGTGCCAGCAGCTTGGGTCTCGGAAACACCATATATTTT; d_gene: .; j_gene: TRBJ1-3; v_gene: TRBV12-3/TRBV12-4; abundance: many; len: 13
CDR3aa: CASSSSPGSYNEQFF; CDR3nt: TGTGCCAGCAGCTCGTCCCCTGGCTCCTACAATGAGCAGTTCTTC; d_gene: .; j_gene: TRBJ2-1; v_gene: TRBV5-4; abundance: .; len: 15
CDR3aa: CASSWQGPERAFF; CDR3nt: TGTGCCAGCAGTTGGCAGGGGCCCGAAAGAGCTTTCTTT; d_gene: .; j_gene: TRBJ1-1; v_gene: TRBV27; abundance: many; len: 13
CDR3aa: CASSPETLASSYNEQFF; CDR3nt: TGTGCCAGCAGTCCCGAGACTCTAGCGTCTTCCTACAATGAGCAGTTCTTC; d_gene: .; j_gene: TRBJ2-1; v_gene: TRBV12-3/TRBV12-4; abundance: many; len: 17
CDR3aa: CASSPWTSGTDTQYF; CDR3nt: TGTGCCAGCAGCCCGTGGACTAGCGGAACAGATACGCAGTATTTT; d_gene: TRBD2; j_gene: TRBJ2-3; v_gene: TRBV11-3; abundance: .; len: 15
CDR3aa: CAISESEASLADTQYF; CDR3nt: TGTGCCATCAGTGAGTCTGAGGCTAGCTTGGCAGATACGCAGTATTTT; d_gene: .; j_gene: TRBJ2-3; v_gene: TRBV10-3; abundance: many; len: 16
CDR3aa: CASSSSGVDEQFF; CDR3nt: TGTGCCAGCAGCTCCAGTGGGGTCGATGAGCAGTTCTTC; d_gene: .; j_gene: TRBJ2-1; v_gene: TRBV5-6; abundance: many; len: 13
CDR3aa: CAGRRLNNSPLHF; CDR3nt: TGTGCCGGCCGGCGGTTAAATAATTCACCCCTCCACTTT; d_gene: .; j_gene: TRBJ1-6; v_gene: TRBV6-1; abundance: many; len: 13
CDR3aa: CASSLDGGGEQFF; CDR3nt: TGCGCCAGCAGCTTGGACGGCGGGGGTGAGCAGTTCTTC; d_gene: TRBD2; j_gene: TRBJ2-1; v_gene: TRBV5-1; abundance: once; len: 13
CDR3aa: CASSGLGRDNEQFF; CDR3nt: TGTGCCAGCAGTGGGTTGGGGAGGGACAATGAGCAGTTCTTC; d_gene: TRBD2; j_gene: TRBJ2-1; v_gene: TRBV6-1; abundance: few; len: 14
CDR3aa: CASSPMTSGVTSEQYF; CDR3nt: TGTGCCAGCAGCCCAATGACTAGCGGAGTTACCAGCGAGCAGTACTTC; d_gene: TRBD2; j_gene: TRBJ2-7; v_gene: TRBV9; abundance: .; len: 16